This TCR beta chain emerged from a study of CD8+CD57+ T cells in acquired aplastic anemia. In the study overall: Isolated CD4+ and CD8+ cells, once sorted, yielded DNA averaging approximately 3 ug. On average, healthy donors gave about 10.8 million reads for CD4+ cells. Study-wide findings and caveats: Patients and controls were found to share roughly 31 CD8+ CDR3 sequences.

Researchers used genomic DNA as the template to profile TCR beta VDJ and CDR3. TCRdb re-analysed the reads in MiXCR, keeping a single row per CDR3 protein. The sample holds 200,000 to 250,000 distinct CDR3 sequences; about 37% are singletons and the top ten take 0.95% to 1.3%. Trimming took off 6 bases at V and 3 bases at J, with 15 bases between the two ends. Germline loops: CDR1 SNHLY, CDR2 FYNNEI. The CDR3 extends over 15 amino acids. About this clonotype itself: Antigen unknown.

The chain carries TRBV2 and TRBJ1-3, with a possible D match to TRBD1 (5 bases). This TCR was sampled from a human donor in good health, serving as a control. Sequencing was performed on sorted CD4+, CD8+, or CD8+CD57+ T cells (not recorded which) from PBMCs. This CDR3 reads CASSVSRGGGNTIYF. For the CDR3, the DNA is TGTGCCAGCAGCGTATCTCGGGGGGGTGGAAACACCATATATTTT.